The next 7 T cell receptor beta chains were all read from a single sample in a study of shared clonotypes between healthy human individuals. This table comes from immunoSEQ multiplex PCR, and its TCRdb copy is limited to in-frame clones, with some not included. The data contain 150,000 to 200,000 clones, approximately 92% of them singletons. The sample comprised naive CD4+ T cells sorted from blood. Subset of the sample: CD45RA+ positively selected. All receptors derive from a woman in her twenties or thirties in good health.

This clone appeared a few times. V usage is TRBV7-9 and J usage is TRBJ1-3, with D uncertain. Looked up from germline, CDR1 is SEHNR and CDR2 is FQNEAQ (reference sequence). The CDR3 consists of 14 residues. Trimming pared 6 bases from V and 0 bases from J, leaving 9 bases between. The CDR3: CASSPRSSGNTIYF. CDR3 bases: TGTGCCAGCAGTCCCCGGAGCTCTGGAAACACCATATATTTT.

The chain employs TRBV7-2 and TRBJ2-1; 11 nucleotides align to TRBD2. The CDR3 contains 17 residues. Germline V lookup: CDR1 SGHTA, CDR2 FQGNSA. The J segment lost 0 bases and the V segment lost 1 base, leaving 2 bases of the junction unmatched. This CDR3 is CASSLGTSGSSYNEQFF. The CDR3 nucleotides are TGTGCCAGCAGCTTAGGTACTAGCGGGAGCTCCTACAATGAGCAGTTCTTC.

The CDR3, as DNA: TGTGCCAGCAGCCCCCGGACTAGCGCGTACAATGAGCAGTTCTTC. It translates to CASSPRTSAYNEQFF. This chain links TRBV7-8 with TRBJ2-1; 9 bases are a match to TRBD2. The trim removed 5 bases at V and 4 bases at J, leaving 6 bases unmatched. Germline V lookup: CDR1 SGHVS, CDR2 FQNEAQ. The CDR3 is 15 residues long.

The chain employs TRBV10-1 and TRBJ1-1; tentative D call: TRBD1 (5 bases). Trimming cost V 6 bases and J 3 bases, with 8 bases left between them. The CDR3 is made up of 12 amino acids. The germline CDR1 and CDR2 sequences are WNHNN and SYGVQD (reference sequence). The CDR3 nucleotides are TGCGCCAGCAGGGGAGGGGACACTGAAGCTTTCTTT. This translates into CASRGGDTEAFF.

The chain is built from TRBV28 and TRBJ2-5; 9 nucleotides line up with TRBD1. The last part of the DNA fits TRBJ2-7 better; the J call may be wrong. Germline V gene data show CDR1 as MDHEN and CDR2 as SYDVKM. This CDR3 spans 15 amino acids. The CDR3 DNA reads as TGTGCCAGCAGTCGCTTGGACAGGGGAAACTACGAGCAGTACTTC. Protein sequence: CASSRLDRGNYEQYF.

The DNA of the CDR3 is TGTGCCAGCAGCCCGAGGGGAAGGGAGGGCCTTGGTGAGCAGTACTTC. Translated, it gives CASSPRGREGLGEQYF. The chain has TRBV7-9 and TRBJ2-7; 7 nucleotides agree with TRBD2. This CDR3 region has 16 residues. Trimming removed 5 bases from V and 7 bases from J; junction bases left unmatched: 17. Germline V gene data show CDR1 as SEHNR and CDR2 as FQNEAQ (reference sequence).

This chain joins TRBV19 and TRBJ1-2; possibly TRBD1 for D (5 bases). V was shortened by 4 bases and J by 7 bases, with 22 bases between the two germline ends. Germline-derived CDR1 and CDR2 are LNHDA and SQIVND (reference sequence). The CDR3 sequence is 16 residues long. CDR3 loop: CASSTLTLQGALGYTF. CDR3 sequence (DNA): TGTGCCAGTAGTACATTAACTCTTCAGGGAGCCCTTGGCTACACCTTC.